This T cell receptor (beta chain) came from a study of spatial heterogeneity in lung cancer (dated by TCRdb to about 2019). About the study as a whole: Beta-chain transcripts were consistently detected in greater numbers than alpha-chain transcripts, which likely reflects a higher abundance of beta-chain transcripts. At surgery, 220 tumor regions, 63 to 70 matched nontumor lung samples and 56 PBMC samples were TCR-sequenced for both alpha and beta chains. Nonsynonymous mutation counts, determined by whole-exome sequencing of tumor tissue, were related to TCR repertoire features. In tumor regions, TCR transcript counts showed a strong correlation with a T cell transcriptional module score derived from matched bulk RNA-seq. In the raw uncorrected reads, each unique combination of TCR and UMI appeared more than ten times on average. In non-small cell lung cancer, the study made a quantitative comparison of TCR alpha and beta repertoires among multiple tumor regions, matched nontumor lung and blood. Overall study results and their limits: The number of expanded intratumoral alpha and beta TCRs correlated with the tumor nonsynonymous mutation count. The count of ubiquitous expanded TCRs correlated with the count of ubiquitous nonsynonymous mutations, and the count of regional expanded TCRs correlated with the count of regional nonsynonymous mutations. TCR-seq coverage of tumor T cells was estimated at only roughly 7.7% for alpha chains and more than 11% for beta chains. Confirming at a functional level the hypothesis that regional TCRs recognize regional mutations was considered to require additional single-cell paired TCR alpha and beta sequencing.

Receptor libraries were prepared by 5' RACE. The listed sequencing device is NextSeq 500. The TCR library protocol attached a unique molecular identifier to each TCR cDNA molecule to allow correction of PCR and sequencing errors. In the paper's pipeline: TCR identification, UMI-based error correction and CDR3 extraction were performed with Decombinator tools. Expanded TCRs were defined as those above a frequency of 2 per 1,000, corresponding to the top 1% of the tumor frequency distribution. Expanded tumor TCRs were classed as regional if statistically deemed absent (corrected P<0.05) from at least one tumor region, otherwise ubiquitous. Rényi diversity was computed with the R vegan package after subsampling each repertoire 100 times to 5,000 TCRs. CDR3 similarity networks were built from amino acid triplet string-kernel similarity, with CDR3s being connected when pairwise similarity was above 0.82. The public reads were reanalyzed by TCRdb: fastp trimming at Q25, MiXCR alignment, in-frame beta chains only. Each entry merges the rows of one CDR3 protein and shows their most common DNA and genes. TCRdb assigned the V and J calls; the authors' analysis was not used. The sample table shows around 100,000 distinct CDR3 sequences, and 4.4% are seen once. Approximately 21% of the sample lies in the top ten.

This clonotype was detected ten times or more. What this receptor recognizes is not known. Nothing much larger sits one base from this clone, and base qualities are not available. V is reduced by 4 bases and J by 9 bases, leaving a spacing of 29 bases between them. Per the germline V gene, SGHDT is the CDR1 and YYEEEE is the CDR2. The cysteine opens and the phenylalanine closes a CDR3 of 18 amino acids. The sequence is cut down to CDR3 DNA, 54 bases in frame from base 1. The label giving this sample's time point can be read as: sample taken at primary tumor resection. The donors were some 72 patients from the lung TRACERx cohort who had early-stage, untreated non-small cell lung cancer. Without any cell sorting, TCR sequencing was performed on whole RNA extracted either from tumor and nontumor lung tissue or from cryopreserved PBMC samples. Patients were selected for TCR sequencing only if sufficient RNA was available from at least two tumor regions. Tumor and adjacent nontumor lung specimens were reviewed by a lung pathologist before selection.

Rearrangement joined TRBV5-6 to TRBJ2-1, with the D gene tentatively TRBD1 or TRBD2, based on 5 matching bases in each. This material consisted of lung tumor tissue, taken at surgery. The sequence was collected from a male donor with early-stage non-small cell lung cancer. In nucleotide form, the sequence is TGTGCCAGCAGCCCCTTCCTCCCGGGACCTCCGGCCTATGGTGAGCAGTTCTTC. This gives the protein CASSPFLPGPPAYGEQFF.